This T cell receptor beta chain was recovered during a study of vaccination and CD4 T cells after COVID-19 (dated by TCRdb to between 2022 and 2023). About the full investigation: Convalescent patients had a positive SARS-CoV-2 result on nasal swab PCR, and of these patients, 8 or 9 had mild disease and one had severe disease. The convalescent cohort included six males and four females, with two Hispanic individuals, seven Caucasians, two Asians and one multiracial person. Participants got two doses of the Pfizer-BioNTech BNT162b2 vaccine (n=8) or two doses of the Moderna mRNA-1273 vaccine (n=2). Post-COVID blood samples were collected from convalescent patients a median of approximately 100 days after diagnosis, with a range of roughly 30 to 161 days. Post-vaccine blood samples were collected a median of about 66 days after the second vaccine dose, ranging from about 13 to 250 days. Culture stimuli were overlapping spike peptide pools from SARS-CoV-2 and from the common cold coronaviruses HCoV-NL63, HCoV-OC43 and HCoV-229E. Control cultures used a CEFX viral epitope pool as positive control, an HIV-1 Nef peptide pool as negative control, or no peptide. The spike-specific CD4+ TCR repertoire was compared before and after mRNA vaccination in ten to eleven COVID-19 convalescent patients and a handful of infection-naive healthy vaccine recipients.

Only a few counts were recorded for this clonotype. The clone's antigen remains unknown. No base-level quality is on record; no much larger clone is a single base apart. Results the study describes overall, beyond this receptor: In convalescent patients, a median around 89% of post-vaccine SARS-CoV-2-reactive clones were detected only after vaccination, suggesting vaccine-specific priming. The number of convalescent patients in the study was relatively small, and the study did not examine early timepoints following natural infection. An increase in the median number of SARS-CoV-2-reactive clonotypes from roughly 20 after infection to about 39 after vaccination was observed, but the change was not found to be significant. In convalescent patients, nearly all vaccine-specific clones (304 of 307) were found to be mono-reactive for SARS-CoV-2 spike rather than cross-reactive with common cold coronaviruses.

Libraries were built with PCR. TCR sequencing of DNA from cultured CD4+ T cells used the Oncomine TCR Beta short-read assay at the Johns Hopkins FTIC core. Genomic DNA was extracted from the cultured CD4+ T cells with the QIAamp micro DNA kit. Oncomine TCR Beta libraries made from cultured CD4+ T cells were pooled using unique dual indexes and sequenced on an Illumina iSeq 100. The paper's data handling went like this. Non-productive sequences were removed, and CDR3s that did not start with C, did not end with F or W, or were shorter than 7 amino acids were discarded. The MANAFEST web application identified antigen-specific clonotypes by comparing peptide-stimulated wells against reference wells and other culture wells. For a clone to be called positive, the clone needed an FDR below 0.05, an odds ratio above 5, and a productive frequency above 0.1% in at least two of three replicate wells. Clonotypes that were significantly expanded in both SARS-CoV-2 spike wells and at least one common cold coronavirus spike condition were defined as cross-reactive. Similarity between CDR3 sequences was evaluated in R version 3.6.1 using Levenshtein distances (stringdist) and unrooted phylogenetic trees (ape). TCRdb trimmed public reads at Q25 via fastp, called clones via MiXCR and kept in-frame beta chains. Every distinct CDR3 protein forms one entry, paired with its most common genes and DNA. These V and J calls are TCRdb output, not the study's own analysis. The sample table contains 7,500 to 10,000 distinct CDR3 sequences; only one count was recorded for around half of them. Under 25% of the sample is in the top ten clones.

The treatment or condition label of this sample denotes: roughly ten-day PBMC culture with coronavirus spike peptide pools or control peptides (ViraFEST assay). The study used the ViraFEST assay, which expanded antigen-specific T cells with peptide pools and then identified expanded clonotypes by TCR sequencing. The convalescent patients' positive SARS-CoV-2 PCR tests were from March to December 2020, which was before the Alpha, Beta and Delta variants emerged in the United States. Each well held approximately 2 million PBMCs cultured in IMDM containing roughly 5.5% human AB serum and around 9.2 IU/ml IL-2, with 8.5 to 10 ug/ml peptide pools added. On days 3 and 7, half of the culture medium was replaced with fresh IL-2-containing medium. After 10 days of culture, CD4+ T cells were isolated by negative selection using the EasySep CD4+ T cell isolation kit. PBMCs were separated from whole blood using Ficoll-Paque Plus gradient centrifugation and then either used fresh or cryopreserved at -140C. Triplicate wells were generally used for each culture condition.

The germline V gene yields MRHNA for CDR1 and SNTAGT for CDR2. The cysteine opens and the phenylalanine closes a CDR3 of 14 amino acids. The DNA shown is the 42-base CDR3, in frame from base 1. Trimming accounts for 6 bases at V and 1 base at J, while the number of junction bases matched to no gene is 4. This sequence uses TRBV6-4 and TRBJ2-7; 9 of the junction bases match TRBD1. The sequence derives from a human donor who had recovered from COVID-19. The specimen sequenced was CD4+ T cells from blood, cultured in vitro. The DNA sequence is TGTGCCAGCAGCCCTGACAGGGGGTCCTACGAGCAGTACTTC. It translates as CASSPDRGSYEQYF.